The 6 T cell receptor beta chains in this list originate from one sample, sequenced in a study of vaccination effects on CD4 cells after COVID-19. Investigators separated out CD4+ T cells once approximately 11 days of culture had passed. The repertoire was sequenced with immunoSEQ multiplex PCR; TCRdb's copy has only in-frame clones and lacks some. The data contain under 40,000 clones, roughly 82% of them singletons. Their antigens are not known. Here the sequenced sample was CD4+ T cells from PBMCs cultured without peptide, taken before COVID-19 vaccination. The origin of the receptors is a human donor who received a COVID-19 vaccine.

V is TRBV19 and J is TRBJ1-2; perhaps TRBD1 as D (5 bases). The CDR3 is made up of 13 amino acids. Per germline, CDR1 LNHDA and CDR2 SQIVND (reference sequence). Trimming cost V 3 bases and J 4 bases, with 9 bases left between them. The CDR3 sequence: CASSMPGTYGYTF. CDR3 DNA sequence: TGTGCCAGTAGTATGCCAGGGACCTATGGCTACACCTTC.

The rearrangement links TRBV7-6 to TRBJ1-1; no firm D call. There are 15 residues in the CDR3. V lost 1 base and J 1 base, leaving 10 bases between the germline ends. Germline lookup yields CDR1 SGHVS and CDR2 FNYEAQ. CDR3 in DNA: TGTGCCAGCAGCTTAGGGGGTATCGGGAACACTGAAGCTTTCTTT. Encoded protein: CASSLGGIGNTEAFF.

The chain is built from TRBV18 and TRBJ1-2; TRBD1 might be the D (6 bases). The length of the CDR3 is 14 residues. Looked up from germline, CDR1 is KGHSH and CDR2 is LQKENI. The germline V and J ends were trimmed by 6 bases and 6 bases, with 17 bases remaining between them. CDR3 DNA: TGTGCCAGCTCGCCGTCGGGGGGGGCGGATGGCTACACCTTC. This codes for CASSPSGGADGYTF.

This sequence joins TRBV5-1 and TRBJ2-7, with TRBD1 matching 10 bases. Losses at the gene ends were 0 bases for V and 6 bases for J; bases not matched to a gene: 9. The V gene's germline CDR1 is SGHRS and CDR2 YFSETQ. The CDR3 covers 16 residues. The CDR3 DNA sequence: TGCGCCAGCAGCTTGGCTCCGGGACAGGGGACTGGCGAGCAGTACGTC. Translated: CASSLAPGQGTGEQYV.

The chain carries TRBV10-1 and TRBJ1-6; perhaps TRBD1 as D (5 bases). V lost 4 bases to trimming and J lost 7 bases, with 17 bases between them. Germline assignment: CDR1 WNHNN and CDR2 SYGVQD (reference sequence). The CDR3 runs to 16 residues. The CDR3 DNA reads as TGCGCCAGCAGTGGACAGTATATTATGTGGAATTCACCCCTCCACTTT. This sequence encodes CASSGQYIMWNSPLHF.

The J gene is TRBJ2-7, the V gene TRBV27; 8 bases are shared with TRBD2. Germline V CDR1 and CDR2: MNHEY, SMNVEV (reference sequence). Trimming at V came to 5 bases and at J to 3 bases, leaving 6 bases not matched to a gene. This CDR3 has 14 amino acids. The CDR3 nucleotides are TGTGCCAGCAGTCTTAAAACTAGCGGCTACGAGCAGTACGTC. Its protein product is CASSLKTSGYEQYV.